This entry is about one TCR beta chain. The data were obtained in a study of cytomegalovirus exposure and HLA in healthy donors. Some clones are missing from TCRdb's copy, which holds only in-frame ones; the method was immunoSEQ multiplex PCR. The data contain 200,000 to 250,000 clones, about 89% of them singletons. V dropped 1 base and J dropped 2; count of bases not matched to a gene: 2. From germline, CDR1 is SEHNR and CDR2 FQNEAQ (reference sequence). The CDR3 extends over 15 amino acids. The sample taken for sequencing was PBMCs. This receptor was taken from a woman between 18 and 29 years old in good health and CMV-seronegative. V gene TRBV7-9 combines with J gene TRBJ1-2; 9 bases fit TRBD1. The CDR3 protein is CASSLVGTGNYGYTF. The CDR3 bases are TGTGCCAGCAGCTTAGTAGGGACAGGGAACTATGGCTACACCTTC.